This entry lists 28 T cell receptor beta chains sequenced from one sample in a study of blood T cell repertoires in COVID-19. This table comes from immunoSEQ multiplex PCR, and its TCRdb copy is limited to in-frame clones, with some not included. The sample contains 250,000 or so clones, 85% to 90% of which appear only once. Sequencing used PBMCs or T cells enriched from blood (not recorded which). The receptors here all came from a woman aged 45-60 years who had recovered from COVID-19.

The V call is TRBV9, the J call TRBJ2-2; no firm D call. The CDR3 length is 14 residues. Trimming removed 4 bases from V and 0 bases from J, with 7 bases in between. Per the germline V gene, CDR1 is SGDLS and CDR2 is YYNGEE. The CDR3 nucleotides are TGTGCCAGCAGCCTCACTTCGAACACCGGGGAGCTGTTTTTT. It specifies CASSLTSNTGELFF.

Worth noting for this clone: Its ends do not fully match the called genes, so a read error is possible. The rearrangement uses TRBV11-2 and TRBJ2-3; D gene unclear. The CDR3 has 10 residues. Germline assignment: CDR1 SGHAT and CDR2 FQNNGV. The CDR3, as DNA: TGTGCCAGCAGCTTAGGGTCTAGTCAATTT. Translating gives CASSLGSSQF.

CDR3 DNA sequence: TGCGCCAGCAGCCAAGCGCCGCCACGAGGCATGAACACTGAAGCTTTCTTT. This translates into CASSQAPPRGMNTEAFF. The V call is TRBV4-1, the J call TRBJ1-1; D gene ambiguous. The germline V gene encodes CDR1 MGHRA and CDR2 YSYEKL. This CDR3 comprises 17 residues. Trimming pared 1 base from V and 0 bases from J, leaving 15 bases between.

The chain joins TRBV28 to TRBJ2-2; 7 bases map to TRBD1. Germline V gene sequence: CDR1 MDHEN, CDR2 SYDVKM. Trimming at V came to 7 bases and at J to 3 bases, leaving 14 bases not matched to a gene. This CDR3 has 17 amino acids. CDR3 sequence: CASNLDRALGDTGELFF. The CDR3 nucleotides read TGTGCCAGCAACCTCGACAGGGCCCTTGGGGACACCGGGGAGCTGTTTTTT.

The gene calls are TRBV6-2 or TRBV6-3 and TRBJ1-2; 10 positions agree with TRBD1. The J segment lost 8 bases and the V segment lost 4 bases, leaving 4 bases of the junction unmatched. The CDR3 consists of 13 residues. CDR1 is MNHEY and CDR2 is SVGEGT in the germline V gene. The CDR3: CASSSGQGGGYTF. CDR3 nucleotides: TGTGCCAGCAGTTCCGGACAGGGGGGAGGCTACACCTTC.

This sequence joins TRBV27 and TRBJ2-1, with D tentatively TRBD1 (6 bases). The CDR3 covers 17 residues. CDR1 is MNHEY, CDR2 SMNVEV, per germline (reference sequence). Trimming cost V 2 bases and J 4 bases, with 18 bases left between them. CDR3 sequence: CASSLDRGRTTYNEQFF. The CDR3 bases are TGTGCCAGCAGTTTAGATAGGGGGAGAACTACTTACAATGAGCAGTTCTTC.

CDR3 bases: TGTGCCAGTAGTATACAGGGGATCACTGAAGCTTTCTTT. This encodes CASSIQGITEAFF. The chain employs TRBV19 and TRBJ1-1; a possible D gene is TRBD1 (6 bases). Germline V CDR1 and CDR2: LNHDA, SQIVND (reference sequence). This CDR3 spans 13 amino acids. Trimming pared 2 bases from V and 4 bases from J, leaving 8 bases between.

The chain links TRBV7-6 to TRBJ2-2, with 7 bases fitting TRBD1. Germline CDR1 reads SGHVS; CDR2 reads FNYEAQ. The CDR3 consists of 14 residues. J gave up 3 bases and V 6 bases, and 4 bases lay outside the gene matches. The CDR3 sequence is CASSSQGYTGELFF. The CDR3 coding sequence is TGTGCCAGCAGTTCACAGGGGTACACCGGGGAGCTGTTTTTT.

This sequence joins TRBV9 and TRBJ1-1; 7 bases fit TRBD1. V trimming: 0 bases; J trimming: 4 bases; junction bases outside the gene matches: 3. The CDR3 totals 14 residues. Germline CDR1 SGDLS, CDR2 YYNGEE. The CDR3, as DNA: TGTGCCAGCAGCGTAGATCCAGGGGGCACTGAAGCTTTCTTT. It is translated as CASSVDPGGTEAFF.

The CDR3 region is CASSLGSVNTGELFF. DNA for the CDR3: TGTGCCAGCAGCTTAGGTAGCGTGAACACCGGGGAGCTGTTTTTT. The chain combines TRBV11-2 with TRBJ2-2, with D maybe TRBD2 (5 bases). CDR3 length: 15 amino acids. Germline V gives CDR1 SGHAT, CDR2 FQNNGV. Between the trimmed V and J ends, which lost 1 base and 1 base, there was a span of 7 bases.

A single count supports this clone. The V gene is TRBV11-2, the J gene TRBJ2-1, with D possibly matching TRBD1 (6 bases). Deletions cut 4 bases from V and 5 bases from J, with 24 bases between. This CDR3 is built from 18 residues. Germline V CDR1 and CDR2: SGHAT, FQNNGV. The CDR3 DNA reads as TGTGCCAGCAGCTACATCAAGCCGGGACATCAGAGAAACAATGAGCAGTTCTTC. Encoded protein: CASSYIKPGHQRNNEQFF.

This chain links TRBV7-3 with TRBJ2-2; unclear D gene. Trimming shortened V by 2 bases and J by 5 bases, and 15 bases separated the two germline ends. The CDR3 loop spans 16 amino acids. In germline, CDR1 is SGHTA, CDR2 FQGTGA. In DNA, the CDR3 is TGTGCCAGCAGCTTAGTAGGTGGAGACCGTACCGGGGAGCTGTTTTTT. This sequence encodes CASSLVGGDRTGELFF.

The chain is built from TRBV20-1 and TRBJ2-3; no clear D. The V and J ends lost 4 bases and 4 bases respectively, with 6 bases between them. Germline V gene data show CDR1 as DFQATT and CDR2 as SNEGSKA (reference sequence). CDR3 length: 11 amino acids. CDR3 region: CSAIPSDTQYF. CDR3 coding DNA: TGCAGTGCTATCCCCTCAGATACGCAGTATTTT.

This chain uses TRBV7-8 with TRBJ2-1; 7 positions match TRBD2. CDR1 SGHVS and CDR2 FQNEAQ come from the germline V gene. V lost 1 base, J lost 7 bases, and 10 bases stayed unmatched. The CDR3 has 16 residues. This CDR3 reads CASSLGAGRTQNEQFF. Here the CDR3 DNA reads TGTGCCAGCAGCTTAGGAGCGGGGCGGACGCAAAATGAGCAGTTCTTC.

The CDR3 DNA sequence: TGTGCCACCAGCAGAGAAGGGGGCACTAATGAAAAACTGTTTTTT. It encodes CATSREGGTNEKLFF. This rearrangement joins TRBV15 to TRBJ1-4; 7 positions agree with TRBD1. CDR3 length: 15 residues. The V gene end was trimmed by 0 bases and the J gene end by 2 bases; junction bases not matched to a gene: 0. Germline assignment: CDR1 LNHNV and CDR2 YYDKDF (reference sequence).

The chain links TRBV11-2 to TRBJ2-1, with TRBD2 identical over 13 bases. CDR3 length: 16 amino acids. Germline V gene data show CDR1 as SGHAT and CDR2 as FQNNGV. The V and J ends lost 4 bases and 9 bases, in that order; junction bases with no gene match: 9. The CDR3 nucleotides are TGTGCCAGCAGCTATAGTGGACTAGCGGGAGTTAGTGAGCAGTTCTTC. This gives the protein CASSYSGLAGVSEQFF.

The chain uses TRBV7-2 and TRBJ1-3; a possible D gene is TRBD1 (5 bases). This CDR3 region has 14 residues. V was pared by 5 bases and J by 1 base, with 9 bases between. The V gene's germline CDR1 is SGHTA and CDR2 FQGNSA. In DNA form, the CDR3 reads TGTGCCAGCAGCCAAGGGACTTCTGGAAACACCATATATTTT. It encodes CASSQGTSGNTIYF.

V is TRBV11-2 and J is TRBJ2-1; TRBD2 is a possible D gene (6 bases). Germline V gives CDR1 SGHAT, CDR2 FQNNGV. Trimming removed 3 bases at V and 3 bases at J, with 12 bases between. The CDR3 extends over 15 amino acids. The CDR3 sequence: CASSLVSGLYNEQFF. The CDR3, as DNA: TGTGCCAGCAGCTTGGTTAGCGGACTCTACAATGAGCAGTTCTTC. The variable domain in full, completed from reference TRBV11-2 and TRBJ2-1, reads EAGVAQSPRYKIIEKRQSVAFWCNPISGHATLYWYQQILGQGPKLLIQFQNNGVVDDSQLPKDRFSAERLKGVDSTLKIQPAKLEDSAVYLCASSLVSGLYNEQFFGPGTRLTVL.

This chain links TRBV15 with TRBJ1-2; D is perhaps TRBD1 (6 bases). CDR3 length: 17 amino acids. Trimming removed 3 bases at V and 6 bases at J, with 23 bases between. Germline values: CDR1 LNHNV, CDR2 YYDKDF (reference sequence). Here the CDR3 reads CATSSDPERDNHHGYTF. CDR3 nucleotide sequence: TGTGCCACCAGCAGCGACCCCGAACGGGACAATCACCATGGCTACACCTTC.

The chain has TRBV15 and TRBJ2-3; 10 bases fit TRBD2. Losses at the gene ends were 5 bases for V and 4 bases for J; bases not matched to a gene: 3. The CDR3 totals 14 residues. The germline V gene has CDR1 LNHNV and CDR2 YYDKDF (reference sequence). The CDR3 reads CATSPGTSADTQYF. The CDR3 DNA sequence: TGTGCCACCAGCCCCGGGACTAGCGCAGATACGCAGTATTTT. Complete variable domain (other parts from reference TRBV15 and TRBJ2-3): DAMVIQNPRYQVTQFGKPVTLSCSQTLNHNVMYWYQQKSSQAPKLLFHYYDKDFNNEADTPDNFQSRRPNTSFCFLDIRSPGLGDTAMYLCATSPGTSADTQYFGPGTRLTVL.

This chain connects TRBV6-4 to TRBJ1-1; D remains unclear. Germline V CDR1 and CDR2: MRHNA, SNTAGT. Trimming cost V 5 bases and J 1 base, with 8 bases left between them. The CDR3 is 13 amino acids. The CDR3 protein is CASSYGTNTEAFF. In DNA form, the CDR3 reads TGTGCCAGCAGTTATGGCACGAACACTGAAGCTTTCTTT.

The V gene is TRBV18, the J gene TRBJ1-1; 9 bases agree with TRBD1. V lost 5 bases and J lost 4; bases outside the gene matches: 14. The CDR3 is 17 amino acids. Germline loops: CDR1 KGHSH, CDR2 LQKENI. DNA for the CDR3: TGTGCCAGCTCATCAACGGACCCCTCACAGGGGGCCACTGAAGCTTTCTTT. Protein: CASSSTDPSQGATEAFF.

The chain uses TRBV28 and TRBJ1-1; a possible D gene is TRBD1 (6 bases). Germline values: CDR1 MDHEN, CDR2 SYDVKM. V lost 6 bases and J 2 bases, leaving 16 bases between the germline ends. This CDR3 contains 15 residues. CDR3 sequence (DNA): TGTGCCAGCAGACCACGGGACACCTATAACACTGAAGCTTTCTTT. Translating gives CASRPRDTYNTEAFF.

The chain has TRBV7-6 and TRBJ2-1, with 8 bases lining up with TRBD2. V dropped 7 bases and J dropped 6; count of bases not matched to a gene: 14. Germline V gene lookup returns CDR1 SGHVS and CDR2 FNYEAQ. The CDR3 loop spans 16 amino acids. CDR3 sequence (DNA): TGTGCCAGCACCCAAACTCGGGGGGGGGTTGGCAATGAGCAGTTCTTC. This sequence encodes CASTQTRGGVGNEQFF.

CDR3 protein: CASRERQGGGYTF. CDR3 sequence (DNA): TGTGCCAGCAGGGAAAGACAGGGCGGTGGCTACACCTTC. The chain is built from TRBV6-4 and TRBJ1-2, with 7 bases aligning to TRBD1. This CDR3 contains 13 residues. Germline V CDR1 and CDR2: MRHNA, SNTAGT. Unmatched junction bases numbered 8, after V lost 6 bases and J lost 7 bases.

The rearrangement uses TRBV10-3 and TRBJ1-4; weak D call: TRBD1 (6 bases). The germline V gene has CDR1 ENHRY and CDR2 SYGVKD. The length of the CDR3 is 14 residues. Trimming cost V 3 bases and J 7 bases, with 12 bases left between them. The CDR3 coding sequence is TGTGCCATCAGTGAAACACAGGGTCCTGAAAAACTGTTTTTT. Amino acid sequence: CAISETQGPEKLFF.

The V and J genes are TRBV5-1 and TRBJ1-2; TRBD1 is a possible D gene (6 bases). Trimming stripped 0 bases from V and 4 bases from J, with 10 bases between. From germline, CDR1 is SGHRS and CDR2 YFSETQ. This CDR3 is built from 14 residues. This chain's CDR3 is CASSLVQGPYGYTF. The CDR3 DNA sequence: TGCGCCAGCAGCTTGGTGCAGGGGCCCTATGGCTACACCTTC.

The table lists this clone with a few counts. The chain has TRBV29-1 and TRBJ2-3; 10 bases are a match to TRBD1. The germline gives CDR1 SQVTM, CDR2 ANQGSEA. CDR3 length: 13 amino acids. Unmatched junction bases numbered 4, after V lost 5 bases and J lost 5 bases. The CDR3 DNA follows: TGCAGCGTTAGGGACAGGGGAAAAGATACGCAGTATTTT. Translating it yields CSVRDRGKDTQYF.